Below, 27 T cell receptor beta chains from the same sample are listed, as sequenced in a study of cytomegalovirus exposure and HLA in healthy donors. Clones were read by immunoSEQ multiplex PCR, and TCRdb kept only the in-frame ones, dropping some. The sample carries around 56,000 clones, 90% to 95% recorded once. Sequencing input: PBMCs. Source of these receptors: a young woman in good health and CMV-seropositive.

The chain recombines TRBV5-1 with TRBJ2-3; 7 bases fit TRBD2. V lost 5 bases, J lost 4 bases, and 10 bases stayed unmatched. Germline CDR1 is SGHRS and CDR2 is YFSETQ. The CDR3 loop spans 15 amino acids. The CDR3 region has the DNA TGCGCCAGCAGGGGGGGGAGATCTGGTCCAGATACGCAGTATTTT. Encoded protein: CASRGGRSGPDTQYF.

J is TRBJ2-5 and V is TRBV7-9, with a possible D match to TRBD1 (5 bases). The germline V gene encodes CDR1 SEHNR and CDR2 FQNEAQ (reference sequence). V lost 5 bases and J 4 bases, leaving 11 bases between the germline ends. There are 13 residues in the CDR3. In DNA form, the CDR3 reads TGTGCCAGCAGCGGCAGGGTTGGAGAGACCCAGTACTTC. Protein sequence: CASSGRVGETQYF.

This chain joins TRBV6-1 and TRBJ1-5, with a weak D call TRBD1 (5 bases). The CDR3 length is 16 residues. CDR1 MNHNS and CDR2 SASEGT come from the germline V gene. V was cut by 3 bases and J by 4 bases, with 16 bases left in between. CDR3: CASSDRGGPLNQPQHF. DNA of the CDR3: TGTGCCAGCAGTGATAGGGGCGGACCCCTGAATCAGCCCCAGCATTTT.

The rearrangement links TRBV28 to TRBJ2-3, with TRBD2 identical over 11 bases. The CDR3 loop spans 18 amino acids. Trimming cost V 5 bases and J 4 bases; bases outside gene matches: 14. Germline loops: CDR1 MDHEN, CDR2 SYDVKM. CDR3 DNA sequence: TGTGCCAGCAGTCTGCCCCAGGGGTTAGCGGGGGGGTCAGATACGCAGTATTTT. Protein: CASSLPQGLAGGSDTQYF.

The chain couples TRBV5-6 to TRBJ2-7; no definite D call. The CDR3 is made up of 13 amino acids. Looked up from germline, CDR1 is SGHDT and CDR2 is YYEEEE. The germline V and J ends were trimmed by 4 bases and 2 bases, with 10 bases remaining between them. The CDR3 is CASSRDTPYEQYF. For the CDR3, the DNA is TGTGCCAGCAGCCGAGACACTCCCTACGAGCAGTACTTC.

The chain couples TRBV19 to TRBJ1-2; TRBD1 matches 9 bases. The CDR3 runs to 14 residues. The V and J ends lost 5 bases and 8 bases, in that order; junction bases with no gene match: 9. In germline, CDR1 is LNHDA, CDR2 SQIVND (reference sequence). The CDR3 is CASSRDRARYGYTF. Written as DNA, the CDR3 is TGTGCCAGTAGTCGGGACAGGGCAAGATACGGCTACACCTTC.

The rearrangement joins TRBV5-4 to TRBJ2-5, with a weak D call TRBD2 (5 bases). Germline assignment: CDR1 SGHNT and CDR2 YYREEE (reference sequence). This CDR3 contains 14 residues. V lost 0 bases, J lost 1 base, and 7 bases lay in between. The CDR3: CASSLGGSQETQYF. The CDR3 DNA reads as TGTGCCAGCAGCTTGGGAGGGTCCCAAGAGACCCAGTACTTC.

This clone has just one count. The chain is built from TRBV7-9 and TRBJ2-7, with 7 bases matching TRBD1. Germline loops: CDR1 SEHNR, CDR2 FQNEAQ (reference sequence). This CDR3 has 14 residues. Germline trimming cut 11 bases from V and 2 bases from J; bases unmatched to any gene: 12. The CDR3 loop reads CAATAADRPYEQYF. The CDR3, as DNA: TGTGCCGCCACCGCTGCGGACAGGCCCTACGAGCAGTACTTC.

The V and J genes are TRBV6-1 and TRBJ1-6; a possible D gene is TRBD1 (6 bases). The germline gives CDR1 MNHNS, CDR2 SASEGT. The length of the CDR3 is 13 residues. Trimming pared 1 base from V and 13 bases from J, leaving 11 bases between. The CDR3 DNA follows: TGTGCCAGCAGTGAAGGGGAGGGGGATCCCCTCCACTTT. Its protein is CASSEGEGDPLHF.

V and J are TRBV7-9 and TRBJ2-1, with 8 bases identical to TRBD2. The V gene's germline CDR1 is SEHNR and CDR2 FQNEAQ (reference sequence). This CDR3 contains 15 residues. J was trimmed by 3 bases and V by 5 bases; bases with no gene match: 6. The CDR3 sequence: CASSPRGVNYNEQFF. Here the CDR3 DNA reads TGTGCCAGCAGCCCGCGGGGGGTCAACTACAATGAGCAGTTCTTC.

The J gene is TRBJ1-1, the V gene TRBV6-5, with 9 positions matching TRBD1. The CDR3 spans 13 residues. CDR1 and CDR2 (germline): MNHEY, SVGAGI. The V gene end was trimmed by 8 bases and the J gene end by 6 bases; junction bases not matched to a gene: 7. CDR3: CASQNRGRAEAFF. Written as DNA, the CDR3 is TGTGCCAGCCAGAACAGGGGGCGAGCTGAAGCTTTCTTT.

The chain recombines TRBV27 with TRBJ1-1; tentatively, D is TRBD1 (5 bases). This CDR3 is 14 amino acids long. In germline, CDR1 is MNHEY, CDR2 SMNVEV (reference sequence). Trimming removed 6 bases at V and 1 base at J, with 12 bases between. The CDR3, as DNA: TGTGCCAGCAGGAGAAGGGGAGGGAACACTGAAGCTTTCTTT. Translation: CASRRRGGNTEAFF.

This sequence joins TRBV9 and TRBJ1-2; D possibly corresponds to TRBD1 (6 bases). V was shortened by 0 bases and J by 4 bases, with 13 bases between the two germline ends. This CDR3 has 15 residues. Germline loops: CDR1 SGDLS, CDR2 YYNGEE. As DNA, the CDR3 is TGTGCCAGCAGCGTAGAAATGGGGGCGAGCTATGGCTACACCTTC. It yields the protein CASSVEMGASYGYTF.

This clone has just a few counts. The J gene is TRBJ1-1, the V gene TRBV4-1; TRBD1 aligns across 8 bases. This CDR3 has 15 residues. Germline CDR1 is MGHRA and CDR2 is YSYEKL. V lost 3 bases, J lost 1 base, and 4 bases stayed unmatched. The CDR3 reads CASSHRTGRNTEAFF. CDR3 in DNA: TGCGCCAGCAGCCACCGGACAGGGCGGAACACTGAAGCTTTCTTT.

This clone was picked up one time. The V gene is TRBV6-5, the J gene TRBJ1-1; D might be TRBD1 (5 bases). V lost 7 bases, J lost 6 bases, and 18 bases lay in between. The CDR3 extends over 14 amino acids. Per the germline V gene, CDR1 is MNHEY and CDR2 is SVGAGI. The CDR3 reads CASTRGRGTSEAFF. DNA of the CDR3: TGTGCCAGCACTAGAGGACGGGGGACCTCTGAAGCTTTCTTT.

The CDR3 is CASSLDIETGPATNEKLFF. In DNA form, the CDR3 reads TGTGCCAGCAGCTTAGATATTGAGACAGGCCCAGCAACTAATGAAAAACTGTTTTTT. The V gene is TRBV11-3, the J gene TRBJ1-4; weak D call: TRBD1 (6 bases). The CDR3 loop spans 19 amino acids. Per the germline V gene, CDR1 is SGHNT and CDR2 is YENEEA. The V gene lost 0 bases and the J gene lost 0 bases, with 17 bases spanning the gap.

The V gene is TRBV7-3, the J gene TRBJ2-7; 12 bases agree with TRBD2. The length of the CDR3 is 16 residues. Germline trimming cut 2 bases from V and 4 bases from J; bases unmatched to any gene: 6. Germline-derived CDR1 and CDR2 are SGHTA and FQGTGA. For the CDR3, the DNA is TGTGCCAGCAGCTTACCAACTAGCGGGGGGTGGTACGAGCAGTACTTC. Translation gives CASSLPTSGGWYEQYF.

This rearrangement joins TRBV29-1 to TRBJ1-4, with D uncertain. The length of the CDR3 is 12 residues. Germline V lookup: CDR1 SQVTM, CDR2 ANQGSEA. V lost 5 bases and J lost 0, with 4 bases in between. The CDR3 DNA sequence: TGCAGCGTTTCTTCAACTAATGAAAAACTGTTTTTT. This sequence encodes CSVSSTNEKLFF.

The V gene is TRBV19, the J gene TRBJ1-3; D gene ambiguous. CDR1 and CDR2 (germline): LNHDA, SQIVND (reference sequence). The CDR3 runs 13 residues. The V end lost 6 bases, the J end lost 9 bases, and 15 bases lay between the germline ends. The CDR3 is CASRVPSESTIYF. CDR3 nucleotide sequence: TGTGCCAGTAGGGTCCCCTCCGAGAGCACCATATATTTT. Together with reference TRBV19 and TRBJ1-3, the CDR3 gives the full variable domain: DGGITQSPKYLFRKEGQNVTLSCEQNLNHDAMYWYRQDPGQGLRLIYYSQIVNDFQKGDIAEGYSVSREKKESFPLTVTSAQKNPTAFYLCASRVPSESTIYFGEGSWLTVV.

J is TRBJ2-1 and V is TRBV9; D is unclear. The germline V gene encodes CDR1 SGDLS and CDR2 YYNGEE. The CDR3 covers 15 residues. V shed 1 base and J shed 1 base, with 9 bases lying between them. The CDR3 DNA reads as TGTGCCAGCAGCGTATTGTGGCAGTCCTACAATGAGCAGTTCTTC. Translating gives CASSVLWQSYNEQFF.

The CDR3 protein is CASSLHGYGYTF. As DNA, the CDR3 is TGTGCCAGCAGCTTACACGGCTATGGCTACACCTTC. J is TRBJ1-2 and V is TRBV7-2; D ambiguous. Trimming pared 2 bases from V and 4 bases from J, leaving 5 bases between. CDR3 length: 12 residues. Per the germline V gene, CDR1 is SGHTA and CDR2 is FQGNSA.

As to this clone: At one end the junction does not follow the germline gene, possibly because of a read error. V usage is TRBV6-4 and J usage is TRBJ2-1; 9 nucleotides match TRBD2. CDR3 length equals 15 residues. Germline V gives CDR1 MRHNA, CDR2 SNTAGT. The CDR3: CTSSDGGGAGNEQFF. The CDR3 nucleotides read TGTACCAGCAGTGACGGCGGGGGGGCCGGCAATGAGCAGTTCTTC.

The rearrangement uses TRBV9 and TRBJ1-2, with D unclear. The CDR3 length is 14 residues. The germline gives CDR1 SGDLS, CDR2 YYNGEE. V lost 1 base and J 6 bases, leaving 13 bases between the germline ends. The DNA for the CDR3 is TGTGCCAGCAGCGTATCCGGGGATTTGGATGGCTACACCTTC. This gives the protein CASSVSGDLDGYTF.

V is TRBV28 and J is TRBJ2-1; no clear D. Looked up from germline, CDR1 is MDHEN and CDR2 is SYDVKM. CDR3 length: 11 amino acids. Between the trimmed V and J ends, which lost 6 bases and 14 bases, there was a span of 14 bases. The CDR3 DNA sequence: TGTGCCAGCAGCCCACGTATGAGGAAGTTCTTC. Its translation is CASSPRMRKFF. Full variable domain (rest looked up from reference TRBV28 and TRBJ2-1): DVKVTQSSRYLVKRTGEKVFLECVQDMDHENMFWYRQDPGLGLRLIYFSYDVKMKEKGDIPEGYSVSREKKERFSLILESASTNQTSMYLCASSPRMRKFFGPGTRLTVL.

CDR3 sequence (DNA): TGTGCTAGTGTTATAGACAGCTCCTATAATTCACCCCTCCACTTT. Translation gives CASVIDSSYNSPLHF. The V and J genes are TRBV12-5 and TRBJ1-6, with D possibly matching TRBD1 (5 bases). Trimming pared 7 bases from V and 0 bases from J, leaving 10 bases between. From germline, CDR1 is LGHNT and CDR2 FRNRAP. The CDR3 covers 15 residues.

This chain's CDR3 is CAITNGQGPNYGYTF. The CDR3 DNA is TGTGCCATCACTAACGGACAGGGGCCTAACTATGGCTACACCTTC. This sequence joins TRBV10-3 and TRBJ1-2; 9 nucleotides agree with TRBD1. Germline CDR1 reads ENHRY; CDR2 reads SYGVKD. J was trimmed by 0 bases and V by 7 bases; bases with no gene match: 6. The length of the CDR3 is 15 residues.

The chain combines TRBV5-4 with TRBJ2-2; 9 bases are shared with TRBD1. Germline CDR1 reads SGHNT; CDR2 reads YYREEE (reference sequence). The CDR3 has 15 residues. The V gene end was trimmed by 3 bases and the J gene end by 4 bases; junction bases not matched to a gene: 4. CDR3 residues: CASSSGTGSTGELFF. In nucleotides, the CDR3 is TGTGCCAGCAGCTCGGGGACAGGGAGCACCGGGGAGCTGTTTTTT.